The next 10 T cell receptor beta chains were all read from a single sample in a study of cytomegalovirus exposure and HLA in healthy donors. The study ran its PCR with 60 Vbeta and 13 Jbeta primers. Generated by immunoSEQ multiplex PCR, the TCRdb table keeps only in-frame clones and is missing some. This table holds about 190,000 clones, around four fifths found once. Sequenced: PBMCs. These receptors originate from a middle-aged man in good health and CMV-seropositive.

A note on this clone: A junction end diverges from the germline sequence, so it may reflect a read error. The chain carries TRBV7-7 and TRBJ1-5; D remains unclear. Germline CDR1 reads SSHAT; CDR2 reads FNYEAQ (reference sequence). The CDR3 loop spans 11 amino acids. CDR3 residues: CASSPDQPQHF. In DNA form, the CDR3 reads TGTGCTAGCAGCCCCGATCAGCCCCAGCATTTT.

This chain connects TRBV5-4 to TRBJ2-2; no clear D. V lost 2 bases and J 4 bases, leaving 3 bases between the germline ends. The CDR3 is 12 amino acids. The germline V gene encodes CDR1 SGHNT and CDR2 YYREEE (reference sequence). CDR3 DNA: TGTGCCAGCAGCTTCTTCACCGGGGAGCTGTTTTTT. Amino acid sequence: CASSFFTGELFF.

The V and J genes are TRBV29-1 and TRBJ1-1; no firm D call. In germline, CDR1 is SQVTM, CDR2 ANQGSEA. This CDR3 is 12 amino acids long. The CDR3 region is CSAGEFQGEAFF. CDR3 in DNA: TGCAGTGCGGGAGAGTTTCAAGGGGAAGCTTTCTTT.

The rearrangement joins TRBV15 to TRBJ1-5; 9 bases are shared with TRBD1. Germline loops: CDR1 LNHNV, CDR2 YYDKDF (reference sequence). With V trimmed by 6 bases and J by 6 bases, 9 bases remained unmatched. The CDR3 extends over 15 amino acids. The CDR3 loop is CATSPDRGVTQPQHF. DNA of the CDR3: TGTGCCACCAGTCCGGACAGGGGAGTTACTCAGCCCCAGCATTTT.

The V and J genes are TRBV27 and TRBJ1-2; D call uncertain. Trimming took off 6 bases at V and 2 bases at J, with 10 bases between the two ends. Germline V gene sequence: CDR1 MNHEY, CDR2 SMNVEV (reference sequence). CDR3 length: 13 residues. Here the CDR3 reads CASRPTRNYGYTF. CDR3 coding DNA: TGTGCCAGCAGGCCGACACGGAACTATGGCTACACCTTC.

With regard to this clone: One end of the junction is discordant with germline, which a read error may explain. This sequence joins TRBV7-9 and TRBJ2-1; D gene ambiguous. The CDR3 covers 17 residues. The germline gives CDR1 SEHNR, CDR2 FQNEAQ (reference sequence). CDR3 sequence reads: CSSSRLEGLFSYNEQFF. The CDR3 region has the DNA TGTTCCAGCAGCCGACTTGAAGGCCTTTTCTCCTACAATGAGCAGTTCTTC.

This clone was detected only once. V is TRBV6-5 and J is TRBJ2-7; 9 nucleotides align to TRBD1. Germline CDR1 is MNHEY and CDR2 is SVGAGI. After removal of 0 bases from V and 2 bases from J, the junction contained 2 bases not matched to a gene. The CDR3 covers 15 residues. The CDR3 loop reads CASSYSRQGAYEQYF. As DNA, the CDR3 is TGTGCCAGCAGTTACTCAAGACAGGGGGCCTACGAGCAGTACTTC.

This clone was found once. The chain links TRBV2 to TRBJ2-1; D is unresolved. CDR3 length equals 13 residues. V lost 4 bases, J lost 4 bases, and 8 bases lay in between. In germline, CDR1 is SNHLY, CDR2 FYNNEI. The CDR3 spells CASSGENYNEQFF. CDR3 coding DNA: TGTGCCAGCAGTGGAGAAAATTACAATGAGCAGTTCTTC.

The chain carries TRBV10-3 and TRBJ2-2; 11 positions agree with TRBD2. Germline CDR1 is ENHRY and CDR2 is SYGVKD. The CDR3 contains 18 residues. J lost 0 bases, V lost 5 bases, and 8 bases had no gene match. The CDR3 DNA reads TGTGCCATCAGTTCGGCCGGGACTAGCGGACCGAACACCGGGGAGCTGTTTTTT. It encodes CAISSAGTSGPNTGELFF.

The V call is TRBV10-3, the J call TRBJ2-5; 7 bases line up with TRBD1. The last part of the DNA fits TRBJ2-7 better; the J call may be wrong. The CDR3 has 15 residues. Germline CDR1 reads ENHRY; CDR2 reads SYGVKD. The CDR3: CAISETQGVVYEQYF. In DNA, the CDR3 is TGTGCCATCAGTGAGACGCAGGGGGTTGTCTACGAGCAGTACTTC.